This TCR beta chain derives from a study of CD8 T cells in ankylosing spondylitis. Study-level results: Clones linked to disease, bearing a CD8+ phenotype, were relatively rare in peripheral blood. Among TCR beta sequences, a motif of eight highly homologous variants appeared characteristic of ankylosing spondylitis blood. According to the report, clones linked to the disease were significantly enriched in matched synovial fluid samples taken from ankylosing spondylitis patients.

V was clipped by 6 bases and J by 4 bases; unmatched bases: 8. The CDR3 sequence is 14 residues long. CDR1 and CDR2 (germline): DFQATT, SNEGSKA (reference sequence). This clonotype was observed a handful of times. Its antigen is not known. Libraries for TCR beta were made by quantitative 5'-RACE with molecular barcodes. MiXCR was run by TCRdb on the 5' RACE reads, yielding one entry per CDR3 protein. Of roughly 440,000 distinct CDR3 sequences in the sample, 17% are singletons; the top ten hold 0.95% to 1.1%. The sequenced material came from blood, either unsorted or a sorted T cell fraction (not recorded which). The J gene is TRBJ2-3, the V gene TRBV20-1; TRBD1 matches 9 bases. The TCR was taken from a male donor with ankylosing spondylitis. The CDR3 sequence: CSAPGQGGPDTQYF. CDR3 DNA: TGCAGTGCACCGGGACAGGGAGGACCAGATACGCAGTATTTT.